The sample holds a few counts of the clone carrying this T cell receptor beta chain. Authors' processing steps: Amplification of reference gene primers was used by the study to estimate nucleated cell counts. Sequencing was performed with immunoSEQ multiplex PCR; in TCRdb, only in-frame clones are kept and a portion is missing. V, J and clone size reflect that table, while D and trimming were determined from the DNA. This sample has 120,000 to 150,000 clones; more than 85% occur once, and the top ten carry under 6.5%. The ends lost 2 bases at V and 5 bases at J; junction bases unmatched: 5. This CDR3 comprises 16 residues. The germline CDR1 and CDR2 sequences are SGHAT and FQDESV (reference sequence). This sample stems from a study of blood T cell repertoires in COVID-19. Study in general: Specimens from acute and convalescent COVID-19 originated in the United States, Italy and Spain. From T cells, B-cell-depleted T cells, or PBMCs came the material, which was cDNA or gDNA.

This sequence joins TRBV11-1 and TRBJ2-1; TRBD2 matches at 11 bases. Sequencing was done on a sample of peripheral blood. The clonotype comes from a human donor in a cohort sampled during active COVID-19. The CDR3 loop is CASSLTGTSGDNEQFF. CDR3 in DNA: TGTGCCAGCAGCTTAACCGGGACTAGCGGCGACAATGAGCAGTTCTTC.